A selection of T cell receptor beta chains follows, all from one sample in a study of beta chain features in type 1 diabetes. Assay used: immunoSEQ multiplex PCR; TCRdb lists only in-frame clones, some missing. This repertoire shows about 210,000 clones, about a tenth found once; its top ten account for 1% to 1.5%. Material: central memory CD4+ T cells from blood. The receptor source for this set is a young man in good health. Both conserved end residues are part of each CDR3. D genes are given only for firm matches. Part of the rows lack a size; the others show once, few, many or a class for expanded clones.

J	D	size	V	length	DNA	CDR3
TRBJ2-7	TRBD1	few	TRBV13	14	TGTGCCAGCAGCTTAGGGACAGGGAAATACGAGCAGTACTTC	CASSLGTGKYEQYF
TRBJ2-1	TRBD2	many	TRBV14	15	TGTGCCAGCAGCCGTGGACTAGCGCTTAACAATGAGCAGTTCTTC	CASSRGLALNNEQFF
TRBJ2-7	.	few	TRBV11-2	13	TGTGCCAGCAGCTTAGACAGGGTAAACGAGCAGTACTTC	CASSLDRVNEQYF
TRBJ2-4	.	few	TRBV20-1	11	TGCAGTGCCCGCCCTTCCGGCGTTCAGTACTTC	CSARPSGVQYF
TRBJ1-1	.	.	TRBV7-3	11	TGTGCCAGCAGCTCCGGCACTGAAGCTTTCTTT	CASSSGTEAFF
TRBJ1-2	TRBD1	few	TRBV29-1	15	TGCAGCGCCCTACCCGAGCCAGGGGGAACTGCTGGCTACACCTTC	CSALPEPGGTAGYTF
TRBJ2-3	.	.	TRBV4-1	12	TGCGCCAGCAGCCGAGACTTCAGGGGGCAGTATTTT	CASSRDFRGQYF
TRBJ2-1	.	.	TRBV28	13	TGTGCCAGCGGACCGGGGCCCTACAATGAGCAGTTCTTC	CASGPGPYNEQFF
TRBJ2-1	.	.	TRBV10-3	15	TGTGCCGTGGAGAGCGGTATGGCGGGCCACAATGAGCAGTTCTTC	CAVESGMAGHNEQFF
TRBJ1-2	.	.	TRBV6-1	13	TGTGCCAGCAATCGGATGACTAACTATGGCTACACCTTC	CASNRMTNYGYTF
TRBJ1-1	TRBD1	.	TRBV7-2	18	TGTGCCAGCAGCTTAGGAGGACAGGGGGCGCAATGGGCGCCCGAAGCTTTCTTT	CASSLGGQGAQWAPEAFF
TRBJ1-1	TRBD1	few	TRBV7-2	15	TGTGCCAGCAGCATTACCGGGACAGGGCTCACTGAAGCTTTCTTT	CASSITGTGLTEAFF
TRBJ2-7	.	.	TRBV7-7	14	TGTGCTAGCAGCTTATTCGAGGGCTCCTACGAGCAGTACTTC	CASSLFEGSYEQYF
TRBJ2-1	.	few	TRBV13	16	TGTGCCAGCAGCTTTCTCCCGGACAGACGCCAGGATGAGCAGTTCTTC	CASSFLPDRRQDEQFF
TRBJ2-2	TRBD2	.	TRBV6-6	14	TGTGCCAGCAGTCCTAGCGGATACACCGGGGAGCTGTTTTTT	CASSPSGYTGELFF
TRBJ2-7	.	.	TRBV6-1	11	TGTGCCAGCAGTGAATCTTACGAGCAGTACTTC	CASSESYEQYF
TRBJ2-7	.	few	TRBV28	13	TGTGCCAGCAGACCAGGGTCGGTGTACGAGCAGTACTTC	CASRPGSVYEQYF
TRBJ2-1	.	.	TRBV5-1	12	TGCGCCAGCAGCGCTGAGGACAGCCAGCAGTTCTTC	CASSAEDSQQFF
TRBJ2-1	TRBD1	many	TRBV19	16	TGTGCCAGTACTAAGCGGACAGGGGTTTCCTACAATGAGCAGTTCTTC	CASTKRTGVSYNEQFF
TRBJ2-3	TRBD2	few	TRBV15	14	TGTGCCACCAGCAGTGGACTAGCGGGAGATACGCAGTATTTT	CATSSGLAGDTQYF
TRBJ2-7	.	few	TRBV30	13	TGTGCCTGGAGCGGACGGACAAACTACGAGCAGTACTTC	CAWSGRTNYEQYF
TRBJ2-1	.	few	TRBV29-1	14	TGCAGCGTTGAAAAACGGGGGGCTGAGAATGAGCAGTTCTTC	CSVEKRGAENEQFF
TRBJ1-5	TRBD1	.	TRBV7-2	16	TGTGCCAGCAGTGGTGGGCTTGGGACAGGGGACCAGCCCCAGCATTTT	CASSGGLGTGDQPQHF
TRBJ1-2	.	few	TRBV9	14	TGTGCCAGCAGCGTAGCGGGGGCCGGCTATGGCTACACCTTC	CASSVAGAGYGYTF
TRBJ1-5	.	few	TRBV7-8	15	TGTGCCAGCAGCTCACAGGCTAACGAAAATCAGCCCCAGCATTTT	CASSSQANENQPQHF
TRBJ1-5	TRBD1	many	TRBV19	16	TGTGCCAGTAGTATGACTTGGGACAGGGGCAATCAGCCCCAGCATTTT	CASSMTWDRGNQPQHF
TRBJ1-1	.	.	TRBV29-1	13	TGCAGCGTGCTCCGCCCATTGAACACTGAAGCTTTCTTT	CSVLRPLNTEAFF
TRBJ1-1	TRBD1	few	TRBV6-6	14	TGTGCCAGCAGTCCCCGGGACAGGGGGTCTCAAGCTTTCTTT	CASSPRDRGSQAFF
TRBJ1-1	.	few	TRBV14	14	TGTGCCAGCAGCCAGATGGTCCTGAACACTGAAGCTTTCTTT	CASSQMVLNTEAFF
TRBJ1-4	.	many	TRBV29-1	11	TGCAGCGTTGCTACTAATGAAAAACTGTTTTTT	CSVATNEKLFF